This T cell receptor (beta chain) was obtained from a study of T cell changes during pregnancy in multiple sclerosis. Clones were sequenced by immunoSEQ multiplex PCR, and TCRdb holds only the in-frame ones, with some missing. The profile covers around 70,000 clones, with just over 90% appearing a single time and roughly 1.4% taken by the ten largest. Trimming removed 0 bases from V and 5 bases from J; junction bases left unmatched: 7. This CDR3 is 16 amino acids long. The V gene's germline CDR1 is SGHTA and CDR2 FQGTGA. The material sequenced was peripheral blood, taken in the third trimester of pregnancy. This chain links TRBV7-3 with TRBJ2-5; 9 bases match TRBD2. The receptor was isolated from a female donor with multiple sclerosis, enrolled in a pregnancy study. CDR3: CASSLTGGGARETQYF. CDR3 DNA: TGTGCCAGCAGCTTAACGGGCGGGGGGGCCCGGGAGACCCAGTACTTC.